This T cell receptor (beta chain) was documented in a study of control samples from healthy donors and cancer patients. The V gene's germline CDR1 is LGHDT and CDR2 YNNKEL (reference sequence). The CDR3 covers 13 residues. V lost 2 bases and J 5 bases, leaving 6 bases between the germline ends. Only in-frame clones appear in the TCRdb table, and some are missing; sequencing was by immunoSEQ multiplex PCR. Seen here are just under 75,000 clones, about 90% observed once, and the top ten hold 4%. This rearrangement joins TRBV3-1 (or the pseudogene TRBV3-2) to TRBJ2-2, with D unclear. Material: blood. The receptor's source is a woman between 50 and 59 years old in good health. For the CDR3, the DNA is TGTGCCAGCAGCCAACAAGGTACCGGGGAGCTGTTTTTT. It codes for CASSQQGTGELFF.